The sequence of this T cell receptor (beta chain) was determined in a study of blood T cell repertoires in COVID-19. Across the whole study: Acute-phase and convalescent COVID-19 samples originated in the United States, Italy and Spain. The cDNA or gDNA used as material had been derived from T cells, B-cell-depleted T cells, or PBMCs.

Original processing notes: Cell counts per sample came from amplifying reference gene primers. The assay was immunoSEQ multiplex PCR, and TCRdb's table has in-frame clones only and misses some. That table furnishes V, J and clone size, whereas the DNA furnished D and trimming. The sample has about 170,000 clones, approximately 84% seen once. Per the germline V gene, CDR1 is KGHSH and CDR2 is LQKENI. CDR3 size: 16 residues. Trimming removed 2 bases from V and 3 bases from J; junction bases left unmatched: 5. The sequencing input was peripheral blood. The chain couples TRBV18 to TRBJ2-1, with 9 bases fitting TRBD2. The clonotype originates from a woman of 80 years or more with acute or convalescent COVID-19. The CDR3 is CASSPRAAGGYNEQFF. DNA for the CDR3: TGTGCCAGCTCACCAAGGGCAGCGGGAGGCTACAATGAGCAGTTCTTC.